This TCR beta chain stems from a study of blood T cells in healthy people across ages. Study-wide results and limits: The fall in TCR beta diversity per million T cells was roughly linear with age. No one knew whether donors had CMV, which possibly confounded expanded clonotype changes.

It was with a sample-barcoded 5' primer and a J-beta primer mix that a second PCR of about 6 to 12 cycles was run. From each sample, at least 2.5 million paired-end reads containing CDR3 were obtained. MiXCR, applied by TCRdb to the 5' RACE reads, yields one record per CDR3 protein. This sample has about 1.4 million distinct CDR3 sequences, with roughly 60% found just once. The germline gives CDR1 PRHDT, CDR2 FYEKMQ (reference sequence). This CDR3 has 15 amino acids. Trimming stripped 0 bases from V and 5 bases from J, with 14 bases between. This clonotype has more than one count but fewer than ten. Its matching antigen is unknown.

The specimen sequenced was blood. The clonotype originates from a man younger than 35 in good health. V and J are TRBV13 and TRBJ2-7; possibly TRBD2 for D (6 bases). The CDR3 reads CASSLGRQGGNEQYF. DNA for the CDR3: TGTGCCAGCAGCTTAGGACGGCAGGGAGGCAACGAGCAGTACTTC.